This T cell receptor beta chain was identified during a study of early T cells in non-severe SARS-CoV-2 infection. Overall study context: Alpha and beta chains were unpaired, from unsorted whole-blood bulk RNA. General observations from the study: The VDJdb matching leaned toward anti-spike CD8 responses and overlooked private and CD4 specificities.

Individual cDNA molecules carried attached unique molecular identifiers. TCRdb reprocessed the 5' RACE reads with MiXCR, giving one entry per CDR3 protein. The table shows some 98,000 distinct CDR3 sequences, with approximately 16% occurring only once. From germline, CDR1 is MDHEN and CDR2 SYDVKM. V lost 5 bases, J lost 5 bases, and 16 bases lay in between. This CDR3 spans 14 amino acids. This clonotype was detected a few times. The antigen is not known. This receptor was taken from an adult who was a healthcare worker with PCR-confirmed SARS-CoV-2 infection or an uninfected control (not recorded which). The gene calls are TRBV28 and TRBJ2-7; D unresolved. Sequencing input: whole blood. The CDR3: CASSSSGHIHEQYF. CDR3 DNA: TGTGCCAGCAGTAGTTCGGGTCATATCCACGAGCAGTACTTC.